The clone carrying this T cell receptor beta chain occurred once. Germline V gene lookup returns CDR1 SGHNT and CDR2 YENEEA. The CDR3 loop spans 14 amino acids. Trimming at V came to 5 bases and at J to 6 bases, leaving 9 bases not matched to a gene. The data are from a study of blood T cell repertoires in COVID-19. Using immunoSEQ multiplex PCR, the repertoire was profiled, and TCRdb retains in-frame clones only, with some absent. Altogether approximately 260,000 clones are present, more than 75% being singletons, with the ten largest covering 3% to 4%. Material: PBMCs or T cells enriched from blood (not recorded which). This sequence originates from a woman in her forties with acute COVID-19. The chain couples TRBV11-3 to TRBJ1-2; 7 positions match TRBD1. CDR3 residues: CASSRDRAYHGYTF. CDR3 nucleotide sequence: TGTGCCAGCAGCCGTGACAGGGCCTATCATGGCTACACCTTC.